This TCR beta chain comes out of a study of cytomegalovirus exposure and HLA in healthy donors. Trimming at V came to 5 bases and at J to 6 bases, leaving 8 bases not matched to a gene. The CDR3 covers 15 residues. The germline CDR1 and CDR2 sequences are LNHDA and SQIVND (reference sequence). The PCR contained 60 Vbeta and 13 Jbeta primers. The protocol was immunoSEQ multiplex PCR, while the TCRdb copy is restricted to in-frame clones and leaves out a portion. There are around 200,000 clones in the sample; approximately 86% occur only once, and around 0.3% lies in the top ten. The V gene is TRBV19, the J gene TRBJ1-5; 9 bases line up with TRBD1. Sequencing input: PBMCs. The receptor's source is a woman aged 25 to 39 in good health and CMV-seronegative. The CDR3 sequence: CASSRTGGSVQPQHF. Written as DNA, the CDR3 is TGTGCCAGTAGTCGTACAGGGGGCTCGGTTCAGCCCCAGCATTTT.